This T cell receptor (beta chain) was retrieved from a study of CXCR3-negative and CXCR3-positive naive CD8 T cells. Findings and caveats of the study: Memory CD8+ cells showed much lower diversity, while both naive subsets were comparably high. Naive cells with CXCR3 showed TRB CDR3s that were more hydrophobic than those in CXCR3-negative naive cells.

Germline V lookup: CDR1 MDHEN, CDR2 SYDVKM. The CDR3 has 17 residues. In regard to this clonotype: The antigen is undetermined.

TRB cDNA libraries were made by UMI-labeled 5' RACE. After re-calling the 5' RACE reads, TCRdb lists one entry per CDR3 protein, DNA absent. Recorded for this sample: about 89,000 distinct CDR3 sequences. The source of this sequence is a human donor in good health. Some clones in this sample may be carry-over from other donors' samples. V usage is TRBV28 and J usage is TRBJ2-5; TCRdb picks TRBD2, but there is no DNA to check that call. The sequencing sample was made of naive CXCR3+ CD8+ T cells from blood. The subset here: CD45RO-CCR7+CD27+CD95- naive CD8+ T cells expressing CXCR3 (TNR3+). Here the CDR3 reads CASRRPGLAGGGETQYF.